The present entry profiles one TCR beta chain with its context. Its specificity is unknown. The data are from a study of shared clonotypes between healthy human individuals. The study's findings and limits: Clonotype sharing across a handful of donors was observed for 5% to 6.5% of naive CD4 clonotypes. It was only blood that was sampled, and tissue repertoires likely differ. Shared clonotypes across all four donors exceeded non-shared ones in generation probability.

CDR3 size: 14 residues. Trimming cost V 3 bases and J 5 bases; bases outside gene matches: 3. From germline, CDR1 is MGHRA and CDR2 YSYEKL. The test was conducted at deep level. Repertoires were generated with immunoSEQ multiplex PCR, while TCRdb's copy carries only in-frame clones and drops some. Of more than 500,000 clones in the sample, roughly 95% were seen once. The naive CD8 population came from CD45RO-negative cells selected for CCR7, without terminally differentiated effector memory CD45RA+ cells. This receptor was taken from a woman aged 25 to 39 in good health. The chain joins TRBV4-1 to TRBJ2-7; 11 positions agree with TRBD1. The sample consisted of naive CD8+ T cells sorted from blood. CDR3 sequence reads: CASSHGQGAHEQYF. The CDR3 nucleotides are TGCGCCAGCAGCCACGGACAGGGGGCCCACGAGCAGTACTTC.